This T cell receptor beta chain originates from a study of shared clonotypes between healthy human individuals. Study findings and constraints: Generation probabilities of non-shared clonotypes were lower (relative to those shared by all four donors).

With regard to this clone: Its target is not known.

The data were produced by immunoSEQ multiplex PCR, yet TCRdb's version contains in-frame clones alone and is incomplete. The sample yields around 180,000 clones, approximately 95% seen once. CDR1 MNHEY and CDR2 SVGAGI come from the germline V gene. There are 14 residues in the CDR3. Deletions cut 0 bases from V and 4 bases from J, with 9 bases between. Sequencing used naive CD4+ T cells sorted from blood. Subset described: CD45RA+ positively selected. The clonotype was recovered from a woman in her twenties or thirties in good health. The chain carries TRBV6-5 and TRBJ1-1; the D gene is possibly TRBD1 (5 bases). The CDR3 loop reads CASSYSDSRTEAFF. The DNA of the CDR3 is TGTGCCAGCAGTTACTCCGACAGTCGCACTGAAGCTTTCTTT.